This T cell receptor (beta chain) is from a study of blood T cells in healthy people across ages (dated by TCRdb to between 2014 and 2016). Turning to the overall study: In model experiments, template switching captured about one uniquely barcoded TCR beta cDNA molecule for every two T cells. Using deep sequencing normalized with unique cDNA molecular identifiers, the study measured how TCR beta repertoire diversity changes with age. Two additional independent replicas of 1 million unique cDNA reads from the same blood draw were analyzed for two donors (one aged 18 to 30 and one aged 80 or older). The donors were divided into four age groups: young (average approximately 15 years), middle-aged (around 37), aged (about 60) and long-lived (about 84). To avoid experimental bias, donors of different ages were distributed randomly across sequencing lanes. Beyond this particular receptor, the publication reports: Compared with the aged group, the long-lived group had more naive CD4+ T cells, fewer expanded clones and increased TCR diversity, suggesting age selection. Because the CMV infection status of the donors was unknown, age-related changes in expanded clonotypes may potentially have been confounded. Estimates of total diversity from one million sequenced T cells were regarded as lower bounds and underestimates. The percentage of naive T cells measured by flow cytometry correlated strongly with observed TCR beta diversity. Observed TCR beta diversity per million T cells fell roughly linearly with age, and a significant reduction was already apparent by age approximately 41. Since profiling was done on bulk unsorted PBMCs, naive and antigen-experienced compartments could not be conclusively compared.

Library prep was done by 5' RACE. The sample was run on an Illumina HiSeq 2500. A second PCR of roughly 7 to 12 cycles was run with a J-beta primer mix and a sample-barcoded 5' primer. Each TCR beta cDNA molecule received a unique molecular identifier from a template-switch 5' adaptor carrying 12 random nucleotides. Each sample yielded at least 3 million CDR3-containing paired-end reads. First-strand cDNA was synthesized from all RNA with the Mint cDNA synthesis kit, primed by a TRBC-specific oligonucleotide. After uracil-DNA glycosylase treatment, a first 18-cycle PCR used universal primers M1SS and BC2_uni_R on all cDNA. Turning to the authors' computational methods: Each sample was normalized by randomly selecting 1 million high-quality reads, each carrying a distinct molecular identifier. Instead of being binned into consensus sequences, reads that shared molecular identifiers were thrown out. MiTCR, with a Q25 quality threshold and the strictest error-elimination algorithm, was used for CDR3 identification, clonotype clustering and error correction. Lower-bound total TCR beta diversity was estimated with a nonparametric unseen species model using Euler transformation. TCRdb cleaned the public reads at Q25 with fastp, built clones with MiXCR and kept in-frame beta chains. Each CDR3 protein appears once, grouped with its most common genes and DNA. The V and J calls and clone size are TCRdb's, not the authors'. The sample records about 1.4 million distinct CDR3 sequences, almost 60% of which are singletons. The top ten hold 5.5% to 8% of the sample.

The donors were under 40 Caucasian individuals from Russia, aged about 6 to 100 years, who were systemically healthy. Approximately 9 milliliters of peripheral blood were collected from each donor into EDTA-treated Vacutainer tubes. Ficoll-Paque density-gradient centrifugation was used to isolate PBMCs, with at least 6.5 million per sample. Total RNA, at least 6 micrograms per sample, was extracted from PBMCs with Trizol reagent. For every donor, an aliquot of PBMCs went through flow cytometry to measure the percentages of naive CD45RAhigh/CD27high T cells. Measured from the cysteine to the phenylalanine, the CDR3 is 19 residues long. This entry keeps only the CDR3 DNA: 57 bases, framed from base 1. Compared with germline, V lacks 0 bases and J lacks 4 bases; bases without a gene match: 12. The germline V gene provides CDR1 MGHRA and CDR2 YSYEKL. Notes on this clonotype: Its antigen remains unidentified. Nothing much larger sits one base from this clone, and base qualities are not available.

The receptor comes from a man aged 18 to 29 in good health. Here the chain combines TRBV4-1 and TRBJ2-3; TRBD2 agrees with 11 junctional bases. What was sequenced was blood. The nucleotides are TGCGCCAGCAGCCAAGAAGCCTACGAGGCTAGCGGGGGGTCAGATACGCAGTATTTT. Its protein is CASSQEAYEASGGSDTQYF.